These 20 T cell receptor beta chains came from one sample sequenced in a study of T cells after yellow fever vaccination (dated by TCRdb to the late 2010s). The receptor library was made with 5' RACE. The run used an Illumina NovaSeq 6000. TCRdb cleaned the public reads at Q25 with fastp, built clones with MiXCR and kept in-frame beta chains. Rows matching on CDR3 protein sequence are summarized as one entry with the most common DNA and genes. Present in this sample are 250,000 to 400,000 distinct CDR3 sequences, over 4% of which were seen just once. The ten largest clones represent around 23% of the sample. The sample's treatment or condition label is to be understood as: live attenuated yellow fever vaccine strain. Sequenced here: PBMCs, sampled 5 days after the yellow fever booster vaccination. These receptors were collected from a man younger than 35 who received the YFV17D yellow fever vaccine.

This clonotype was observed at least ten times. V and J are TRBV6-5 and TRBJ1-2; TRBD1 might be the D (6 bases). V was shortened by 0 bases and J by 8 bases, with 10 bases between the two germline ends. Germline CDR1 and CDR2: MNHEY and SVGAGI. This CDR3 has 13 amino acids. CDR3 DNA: TGTGCCAGCAGTTACTCCCAGGGGTTAGGCTACACCTTC. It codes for CASSYSQGLGYTF.

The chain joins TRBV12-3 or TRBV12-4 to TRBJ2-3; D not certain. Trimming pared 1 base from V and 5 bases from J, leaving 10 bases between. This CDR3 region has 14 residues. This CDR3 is CASSLGSAGDTQYF. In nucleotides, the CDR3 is TGTGCCAGCAGTTTAGGGTCAGCCGGAGATACGCAGTATTTT.

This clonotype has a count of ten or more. This CDR3 reads CASSNPRQPRGENSPLHF. For the CDR3, the DNA is TGTGCCAGCAGCAACCCAAGACAGCCCCGAGGGGAGAATTCACCCCTCCACTTT. The V call is TRBV21-1, the J call TRBJ1-6; the table's D gene call, TRBD1, was not cross checked with the DNA. TRBV21-1 is an annotated pseudogene. There are 18 residues in the CDR3.

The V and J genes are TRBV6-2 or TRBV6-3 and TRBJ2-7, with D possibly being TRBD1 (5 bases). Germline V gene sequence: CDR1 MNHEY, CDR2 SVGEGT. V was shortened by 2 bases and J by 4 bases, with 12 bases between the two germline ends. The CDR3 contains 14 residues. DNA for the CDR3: TGTGCCAGCAGTTACCTAGGGGCAAGATACGAGCAGTACGTC. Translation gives CASSYLGARYEQYV.

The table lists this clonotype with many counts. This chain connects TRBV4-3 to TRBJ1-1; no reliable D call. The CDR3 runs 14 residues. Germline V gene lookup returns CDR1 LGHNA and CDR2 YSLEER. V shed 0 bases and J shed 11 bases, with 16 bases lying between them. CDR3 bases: TGCGCCAGCAGCCAAGATGGAACCTCTTATGGGGCTTTCTTT. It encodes CASSQDGTSYGAFF.

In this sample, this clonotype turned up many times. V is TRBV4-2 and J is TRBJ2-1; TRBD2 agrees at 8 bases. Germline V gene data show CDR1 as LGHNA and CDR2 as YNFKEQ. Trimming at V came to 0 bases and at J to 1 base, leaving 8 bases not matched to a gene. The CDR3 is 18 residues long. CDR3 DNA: TGTGCCAGCAGCCAAGAATTGGACGGGGGGGGATCCTACAATGAGCAGTTCTTC. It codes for CASSQELDGGGSYNEQFF.

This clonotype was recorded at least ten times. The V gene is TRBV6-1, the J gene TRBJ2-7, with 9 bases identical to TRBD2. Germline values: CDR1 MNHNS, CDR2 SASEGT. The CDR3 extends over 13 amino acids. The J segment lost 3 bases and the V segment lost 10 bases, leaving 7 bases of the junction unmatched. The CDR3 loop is CATNSGGFYEQYV. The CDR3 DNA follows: TGTGCCACCAACAGCGGGGGGTTCTACGAGCAGTACGTC.

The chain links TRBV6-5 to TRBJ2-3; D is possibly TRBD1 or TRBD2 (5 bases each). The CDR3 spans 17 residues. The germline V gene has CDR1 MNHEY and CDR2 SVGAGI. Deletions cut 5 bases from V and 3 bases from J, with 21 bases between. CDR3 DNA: TGTGCCAGCAGTCACCGGGGCAGACTTTTCCGGACAGATACGCAGTATTTT. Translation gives CASSHRGRLFRTDTQYF.

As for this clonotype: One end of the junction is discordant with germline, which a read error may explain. CDR3 region: CSSSQGSAAFF. CDR3 DNA sequence: TGCTCCAGCAGCCAAGGATCAGCGGCTTTCTTT. V and J are TRBV4-3 and TRBJ1-1; D ambiguous. The CDR3 is 11 residues long. Germline V gene data show CDR1 as LGHNA and CDR2 as YSLEER.

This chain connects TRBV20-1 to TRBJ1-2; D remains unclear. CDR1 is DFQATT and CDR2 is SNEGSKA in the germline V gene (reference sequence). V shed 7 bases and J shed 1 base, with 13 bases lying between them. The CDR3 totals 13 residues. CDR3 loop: CSVRQTLNYGYTF. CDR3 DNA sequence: TGCAGTGTTCGGCAGACTCTTAACTATGGCTACACCTTC.

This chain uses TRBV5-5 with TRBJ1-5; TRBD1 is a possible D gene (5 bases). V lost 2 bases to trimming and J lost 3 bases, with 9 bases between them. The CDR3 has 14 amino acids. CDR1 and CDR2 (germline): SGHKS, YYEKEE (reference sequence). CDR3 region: CASSFREFNQPQHF. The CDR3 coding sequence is TGTGCCAGCAGCTTCAGGGAATTCAATCAGCCCCAGCATTTT.

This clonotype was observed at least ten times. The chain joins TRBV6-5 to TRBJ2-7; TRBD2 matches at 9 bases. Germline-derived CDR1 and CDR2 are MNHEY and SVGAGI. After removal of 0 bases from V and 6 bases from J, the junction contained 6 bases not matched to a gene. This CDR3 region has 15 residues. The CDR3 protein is CASSYSPGTSSEQYF. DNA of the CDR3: TGTGCCAGCAGTTACTCCCCCGGGACTAGCTCCGAGCAGTACTTC.

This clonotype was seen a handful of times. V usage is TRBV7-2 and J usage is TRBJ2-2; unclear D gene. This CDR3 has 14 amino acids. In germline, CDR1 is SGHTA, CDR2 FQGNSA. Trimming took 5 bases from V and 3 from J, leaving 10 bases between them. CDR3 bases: TGTGCCAGCAGCCGTAATCGGCACACCGGGGAGCTGTTTTTT. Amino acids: CASSRNRHTGELFF. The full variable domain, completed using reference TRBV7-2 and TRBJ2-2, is GAGVSQSPSNKVTEKGKDVELRCDPISGHTALYWYRQSLGQGLEFLIYFQGNSAPDKSGLPSDRFSAERTGGSVSTLTIQRTQQEDSAVYLCASSRNRHTGELFFGEGSRLTVL.

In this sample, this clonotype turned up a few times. CDR3 amino acids: CASSVLPGFGTYEQYF. DNA of the CDR3: TGCGCCAGCAGCGTACTTCCGGGTTTCGGAACCTACGAGCAGTACTTC. The rearrangement joins TRBV5-1 to TRBJ2-7; D is uncertain. Trimming removed 4 bases at V and 2 bases at J, with 19 bases between. The germline V gene encodes CDR1 SGHRS and CDR2 YFSETQ. This CDR3 is 16 amino acids long.

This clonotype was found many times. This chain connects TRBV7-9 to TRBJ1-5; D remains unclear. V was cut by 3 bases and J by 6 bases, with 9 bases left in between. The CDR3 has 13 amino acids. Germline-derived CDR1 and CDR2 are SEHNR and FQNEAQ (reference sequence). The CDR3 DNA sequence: TGTGCCAGCAGCTTTAATGAGGTTCAGCCCCAGCATTTT. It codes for CASSFNEVQPQHF.

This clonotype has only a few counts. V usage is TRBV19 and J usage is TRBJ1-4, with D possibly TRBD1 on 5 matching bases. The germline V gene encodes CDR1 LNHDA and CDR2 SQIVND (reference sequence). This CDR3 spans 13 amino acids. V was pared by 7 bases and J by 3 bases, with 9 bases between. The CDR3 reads CASTDRSNEKLFF. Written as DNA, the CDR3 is TGTGCCAGTACCGACAGATCTAATGAAAAACTGTTTTTT.

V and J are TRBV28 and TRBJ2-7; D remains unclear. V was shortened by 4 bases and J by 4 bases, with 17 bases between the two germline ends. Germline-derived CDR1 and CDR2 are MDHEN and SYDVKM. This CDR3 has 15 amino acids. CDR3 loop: CASSSGAGNLYEQYV. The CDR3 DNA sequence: TGTGCCAGCAGTTCGGGTGCCGGCAATTTGTACGAGCAGTACGTC.

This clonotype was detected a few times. The CDR3, as DNA: TGTGCTAGTGGTTTGGCGGGTCACAGACGTGGAAACACCATATATTTT. Translated, it gives CASGLAGHRRGNTIYF. The rearrangement joins TRBV12-5 to TRBJ1-3; D unclear. The CDR3 loop spans 16 amino acids. CDR1 and CDR2 from the germline V gene are LGHNT and FRNRAP. Deletions cut 1 base from V and 3 bases from J, with 13 bases between. Full variable domain (missing parts from reference TRBV12-5 and TRBJ1-3): DARVTQTPRHKVTEMGQEVTMRCQPILGHNTVFWYRQTMMQGLELLAYFRNRAPLDDSGMPKDRFSAEMPDATLATLKIQPSEPRDSAVYFCASGLAGHRRGNTIYFGEGSWLTVV.

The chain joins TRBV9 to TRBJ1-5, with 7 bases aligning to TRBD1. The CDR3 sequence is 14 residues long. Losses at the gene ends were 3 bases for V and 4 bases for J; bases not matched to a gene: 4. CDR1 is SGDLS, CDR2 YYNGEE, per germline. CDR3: CASSAGQANQPQHF. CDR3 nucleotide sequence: TGTGCCAGCAGCGCTGGACAGGCGAATCAGCCCCAGCATTTT.

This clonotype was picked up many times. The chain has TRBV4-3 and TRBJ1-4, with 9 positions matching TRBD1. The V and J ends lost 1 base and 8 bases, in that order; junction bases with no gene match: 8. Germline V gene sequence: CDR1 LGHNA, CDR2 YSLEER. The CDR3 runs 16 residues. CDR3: CASSQGVGQGSEKLFF. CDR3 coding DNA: TGCGCCAGCAGCCAAGGTGTGGGACAGGGAAGCGAAAAACTGTTTTTT.